This record concerns one T cell receptor beta chain sequence. The antigen is unknown. It was with 60 Vbeta and 13 Jbeta primers that the PCR ran. Sequencing used immunoSEQ multiplex PCR; TCRdb keeps in-frame clones, though not all of them. Among tens of thousands of clones listed, 78% were seen once. This entry comes from a study of cytomegalovirus exposure and HLA in healthy donors. Broader study findings: Analyses of presence and absence presupposed an approximately uniform sequencing depth across donors. In the analysis, some V segments, TRBV6-2 and TRBV6-3 included, were excluded as indistinguishable. Accounts indicate the classifier identified cytomegalovirus status with strong specificity and sensitivity.

The germline V gene encodes CDR1 SGHDN and CDR2 FVKESK. Trimming cost V 4 bases and J 1 base, with 10 bases left between them. The CDR3 loop spans 14 amino acids. The donors, nominally healthy at sampling, likely had unrecorded immune exposures. Sequencing was carried out using PBMCs. The chain recombines TRBV14 with TRBJ1-1, with D uncertain. The sequence was collected from a woman aged 40 to 50 in good health and CMV-seropositive. The CDR3 loop is CASSPRAGNTEAFF. Here the CDR3 DNA reads TGTGCCAGCAGCCCGAGGGCGGGGAACACTGAAGCTTTCTTT.